This record covers a single TCR beta chain. This record belongs to a study of technical replicates of blood from a few donors. The V gene lost 6 bases and the J gene lost 0 bases, with 18 bases spanning the gap. Germline V gene sequence: CDR1 KGHSH, CDR2 LQKENI. The CDR3 runs to 17 residues. The table came from immunoSEQ multiplex PCR; TCRdb's copy has only in-frame clones and leaves some out. The sample has some 78,000 clones; 85% to 95% are singletons. The chain has TRBV18 and TRBJ1-5; no clear D gene. The sample taken for sequencing was T cells isolated from PBMCs. The sequence was collected from a human donor in good health. The CDR3: CASSPRTPSYSNQPQHF. For the CDR3, the DNA is TGTGCCAGCTCCCCGAGGACTCCGAGTTATAGCAATCAGCCCCAGCATTTT.